These 25 T cell receptor beta chains came from one sample sequenced in a study of shared clonotypes between healthy human individuals. Naive CD8 isolation took CD45RO-negative cells positively selected for CCR7 and excluded terminally differentiated effector memory CD45RA+ cells. TCRdb's copy holds only in-frame clones and misses some; the assay was immunoSEQ multiplex PCR. The table has approximately 1.9 million clones, roughly 95% seen once. Material: naive CD8+ T cells from PBMCs. These receptors were taken from a man between 18 and 29 years old in good health. Some clones in this sample may be carry-over from other donors' samples.

The rearrangement uses TRBV27 and TRBJ2-5; TRBD2 agrees at 13 bases. Losses at the gene ends were 3 bases for V and 4 bases for J; bases not matched to a gene: 5. The CDR3 runs to 16 residues. Germline V gives CDR1 MNHEY, CDR2 SMNVEV (reference sequence). CDR3 bases: TGTGCCAGCAGTTTGTTGGGACTAGCGGGAACAGAGACCCAGTACTTC. Amino acid sequence: CASSLLGLAGTETQYF.

This chain joins TRBV4-1 and TRBJ2-1, with TRBD1 as a possible D gene (5 bases). V lost 0 bases and J lost 4, with 13 bases in between. Germline V gene lookup returns CDR1 MGHRA and CDR2 YSYEKL. The CDR3 runs to 16 residues. This CDR3 is CASSQDPIQAYNEQFF. CDR3 DNA sequence: TGCGCCAGCAGCCAAGATCCCATACAGGCATACAATGAGCAGTTCTTC.

The genes are TRBV10-2 and TRBJ1-2; maybe TRBD1 (6 bases). V lost 0 bases to trimming and J lost 8 bases, with 13 bases between them. The CDR3 extends over 14 amino acids. Per the germline V gene, CDR1 is WSHSY and CDR2 is SAAADI. CDR3 loop: CASSESGTLGGYTF. DNA for the CDR3: TGCGCCAGCAGTGAGTCTGGGACACTGGGCGGCTACACCTTC.

This clone has a single count. Additional DNA sequences in this sample encode the identical CDR3. Written as DNA, the CDR3 is TGTGCCAGCAGTTACTCGATCAGCGGTACCTACGAGCAGTACTTC. Translated, it gives CASSYSISGTYEQYF. The V gene is TRBV6-6, the J gene TRBJ2-7; perhaps TRBD2 as D (5 bases). Per germline, CDR1 MNHNY and CDR2 SVGAGI (reference sequence). V lost 0 bases and J 2 bases, leaving 11 bases between the germline ends. The CDR3 contains 15 residues.

On this clone itself: In the same sample, other DNA sequences code for this CDR3. This chain connects TRBV29-1 to TRBJ2-3; no clear D. There are 14 residues in the CDR3. Trimming took 1 base from V and 0 from J, leaving 8 bases between them. Germline values: CDR1 SQVTM, CDR2 ANQGSEA. The CDR3 DNA reads as TGCAGCGTTGAAGGTTGGCGGAGCACAGATACGCAGTATTTT. This sequence encodes CSVEGWRSTDTQYF.

CDR3: CASSMQRELVNIQYF. The CDR3 nucleotides are TGTGCCAGTAGTATGCAGCGGGAGCTGGTAAACATTCAGTACTTC. V usage is TRBV19 and J usage is TRBJ2-4; TRBD2 aligns across 8 bases. The CDR3 runs 15 residues. Per germline, CDR1 LNHDA and CDR2 SQIVND (reference sequence). After removal of 3 bases from V and 6 bases from J, the junction contained 7 bases not matched to a gene.

This chain joins TRBV5-1 and TRBJ2-7; D ambiguous. V lost 1 base and J 5 bases, leaving 16 bases between the germline ends. The CDR3 runs to 15 residues. Germline V lookup: CDR1 SGHRS, CDR2 YFSETQ. Here the CDR3 reads CASSLRVSLIHEQYF. The CDR3 DNA is TGCGCCAGCAGCTTGCGAGTCAGTCTAATCCACGAGCAGTACTTC.

The table lists this clone with a few counts. The chain links TRBV7-9 to TRBJ1-5; the match to TRBD1 covers 9 bases. The CDR3 totals 16 residues. V lost 3 bases, J lost 4 bases, and 7 bases stayed unmatched. CDR1 SEHNR and CDR2 FQNEAQ come from the germline V gene (reference sequence). The CDR3 DNA reads as TGTGCCAGCAGCTTGATACAGGGGGCCTCAAATCAGCCCCAGCATTTT. It encodes CASSLIQGASNQPQHF.

CDR3 amino acids: CASSSRVPYGYTF. In DNA form, the CDR3 reads TGTGCCAGCAGTTCAAGGGTCCCCTATGGCTACACCTTC. The V and J genes are TRBV28 and TRBJ1-2; D unresolved. V lost 4 bases to trimming and J lost 4 bases, with 10 bases between them. The germline CDR1 and CDR2 sequences are MDHEN and SYDVKM. CDR3 length equals 13 residues.

The chain is built from TRBV4-2 and TRBJ1-6, with D possibly TRBD1 on 5 matching bases. The CDR3 loop spans 16 amino acids. Germline V lookup: CDR1 LGHNA, CDR2 YNFKEQ. The germline V and J ends were trimmed by 0 bases and 8 bases, with 14 bases remaining between them. CDR3 loop: CASSQDLGRADSPLHF. Here the CDR3 DNA reads TGTGCCAGCAGCCAAGATTTGGGCAGGGCGGATTCACCCCTCCACTTT.

This rearrangement joins TRBV27 to TRBJ2-3, with TRBD2 identical over 11 bases. Looked up from germline, CDR1 is MNHEY and CDR2 is SMNVEV (reference sequence). This CDR3 comprises 16 residues. The junction had 7 bases not matched to a gene; V was cut back by 3 bases and J by 5 bases. CDR3 protein: CASSFVAGGPKDTQYF. CDR3 sequence (DNA): TGTGCCAGCAGTTTCGTAGCGGGAGGGCCGAAAGATACGCAGTATTTT.

J is TRBJ2-1 and V is TRBV5-6; D unclear. With 3 bases removed from V and 6 bases from J, the gap between germline ends came to 10 bases. Germline CDR1 and CDR2: SGHDT and YYEEEE. The CDR3 loop spans 13 amino acids. The CDR3 DNA is TGTGCCAGCAGCTCCCCGTTGGGCAATGAGCAGTTCTTC. Its protein is CASSSPLGNEQFF. Supplemented by reference TRBV5-6 and TRBJ2-1, the full variable domain reads DAGVTQSPTHLIKTRGQQVTLRCSPKSGHDTVSWYQQALGQGPQFIFQYYEEEERQRGNFPDRFSGHQFPNYSSELNVNALLLGDSALYLCASSSPLGNEQFFGPGTRLTVL.

V gene TRBV27 combines with J gene TRBJ2-7, with D perhaps matching TRBD1 (7 bases). The germline CDR1 and CDR2 sequences are MNHEY and SMNVEV (reference sequence). V lost 6 bases, J lost 2 bases, and 20 bases lay in between. The CDR3 contains 16 residues. The CDR3 region is CASSHSAGQKAYEQYF. The CDR3 DNA reads as TGTGCCAGCAGCCATAGCGCGGGACAGAAAGCCTACGAGCAGTACTTC.

V and J are TRBV29-1 and TRBJ1-2; 10 positions agree with TRBD1. V shed 6 bases, J shed 8 bases, and the junction held 6 bases outside the gene matches. The CDR3 contains 12 residues. The V gene's germline CDR1 is SQVTM and CDR2 ANQGSEA. CDR3 sequence (DNA): TGCAGCGTCCCCTGGGACAGGGGCGGCTACACCTTC. Translation gives CSVPWDRGGYTF.

This clone is a singleton in its sample. Distinct nucleotide sequences in the sample also encode this CDR3. The chain has TRBV5-6 and TRBJ2-7; a possible D gene is TRBD1 (5 bases). The ends were cut back, 1 base at V and 4 bases at J, with 6 bases in the middle. There are 12 residues in the CDR3. The germline V gene encodes CDR1 SGHDT and CDR2 YYEEEE. The CDR3 DNA sequence: TGTGCCAGCAGCTTGCAGGGTTACGAGCAGTACTTC. It codes for CASSLQGYEQYF.

The chain is built from TRBV27 and TRBJ2-7; D remains unclear. V was shortened by 6 bases and J by 5 bases, with 17 bases between the two germline ends. The V gene's germline CDR1 is MNHEY and CDR2 SMNVEV (reference sequence). There are 14 residues in the CDR3. This CDR3 is CASRLGRTPHEQYF. Written as DNA, the CDR3 is TGTGCCAGCAGACTGGGCCGGACCCCACACGAGCAGTACTTC.

The chain combines TRBV7-8 with TRBJ2-7; 7 bases align to TRBD1. The CDR3 has 14 residues. Germline-derived CDR1 and CDR2 are SGHVS and FQNEAQ. J was trimmed by 2 bases and V by 5 bases; bases with no gene match: 6. This CDR3 reads CASSPAQGAYEQYF. The CDR3 nucleotides read TGTGCCAGCAGCCCAGCCCAGGGGGCCTACGAGCAGTACTTC.

V is TRBV27 and J is TRBJ2-7; 9 nucleotides align to TRBD2. This CDR3 region has 18 residues. V shed 0 bases, J shed 3 bases, and the junction held 12 bases outside the gene matches. Germline V gene lookup returns CDR1 MNHEY and CDR2 SMNVEV (reference sequence). CDR3 nucleotide sequence: TGTGCCAGCAGTTTATCCCCTAGCGGGAAGCAAGTGCGCTACGAGCAGTACTTC. Its protein product is CASSLSPSGKQVRYEQYF.

The V and J genes are TRBV5-4 and TRBJ2-6; D is unresolved. Per the germline V gene, CDR1 is SGHNT and CDR2 is YYREEE (reference sequence). CDR3 length: 16 residues. With 4 bases removed from V and 2 bases from J, the gap between germline ends came to 13 bases. CDR3 DNA: TGTGCCAGCAGCCCAACCTCGGCTGCTGGGGCCAACGTCCTGACTTTC. Protein product: CASSPTSAAGANVLTF. The variable domain in full, completed from reference TRBV5-4 and TRBJ2-6, reads ETGVTQSPTHLIKTRGQQVTLRCSSQSGHNTVSWYQQALGQGPQFIFQYYREEENGRGNFPPRFSGLQFPNYSSELNVNALELDDSALYLCASSPTSAAGANVLTFGAGSRLTVL.

The gene calls are TRBV30 and TRBJ1-1; D is perhaps TRBD1 (5 bases). Germline V gene sequence: CDR1 GTSNPN, CDR2 SVGIG (reference sequence). V lost 5 bases to trimming and J lost 0 bases, with 10 bases between them. This CDR3 contains 13 residues. CDR3 sequence (DNA): TGTGCCTGGGCGCAGGGCATGAACACTGAAGCTTTCTTT. It codes for CAWAQGMNTEAFF.

This chain uses TRBV2 with TRBJ2-3; D possibly matches TRBD1 or TRBD2 (5 bases each). The V end lost 3 bases, the J end lost 4 bases, and 11 bases lay between the germline ends. From germline, CDR1 is SNHLY and CDR2 FYNNEI. The CDR3 covers 14 residues. CDR3 sequence reads: CASSDMGDADTQYF. The CDR3 DNA reads TGTGCCAGCAGTGATATGGGGGACGCAGATACGCAGTATTTT.

For this clone: The sample carries other DNA sequences with the same CDR3. V and J are TRBV5-4 and TRBJ1-1, with unresolved D. The CDR3 spans 13 residues. Germline assignment: CDR1 SGHNT and CDR2 YYREEE (reference sequence). V was pared by 5 bases and J by 0 bases, with 8 bases between. In DNA form, the CDR3 reads TGTGCCAGCAGTCTTCTCGTGAACACTGAAGCTTTCTTT. Translated, it gives CASSLLVNTEAFF.

This clone was detected only once. The rearrangement joins TRBV9 to TRBJ1-2, with 9 bases lining up with TRBD1. The germline CDR1 and CDR2 sequences are SGDLS and YYNGEE. The J segment lost 7 bases and the V segment lost 3 bases, leaving 10 bases of the junction unmatched. The length of the CDR3 is 15 residues. The CDR3 sequence is CASSGGTGTGIGYTF. For the CDR3, the DNA is TGTGCCAGCAGCGGAGGGACCGGGACAGGGATTGGCTACACCTTC. Together with reference TRBV9 and TRBJ1-2, the CDR3 gives the full variable domain: DSGVTQTPKHLITATGQRVTLRCSPRSGDLSVYWYQQSLDQGLQFLIQYYNGEERAKGNILERFSAQQFPDLHSELNLSSLELGDSALYFCASSGGTGTGIGYTFGSGTRLTVV.

A word on this clone: Within the sample, other DNA sequences also encode this same CDR3. The CDR3 DNA sequence: TGTGCCAGCAGCGTAGCTCCAGGGGCCTACGAGCAGTACTTC. Translation: CASSVAPGAYEQYF. The chain uses TRBV9 and TRBJ2-7; the D gene is possibly TRBD1 (6 bases). CDR3 size: 14 residues. V was shortened by 0 bases and J by 2 bases, with 9 bases between the two germline ends. Germline CDR1 is SGDLS and CDR2 is YYNGEE.

The chain uses TRBV27 and TRBJ2-3, with D possibly being TRBD1 (6 bases). The V end lost 2 bases, the J end lost 8 bases, and 11 bases lay between the germline ends. The CDR3 extends over 13 amino acids. Germline CDR1 and CDR2: MNHEY and SMNVEV (reference sequence). Written as DNA, the CDR3 is TGTGCCAGCAGTTTAACAGGGTCGAGTACGCAGTATTTT. Translation gives CASSLTGSSTQYF.